Presented here are 32 T cell receptor beta chains from one specimen sequenced in a study of technical replicates of blood from a handful of donors. Libraries were prepared by immunoSEQ multiplex PCR; TCRdb keeps only in-frame clonotypes and omits some of them. The sample has about 93,000 clones, about 95% seen once. Sequenced sample: T cells isolated from PBMCs. These receptor sequences come from a human donor in good health.

The V call is TRBV11-1, the J call TRBJ1-1; no clear D gene. The CDR3 is made up of 13 amino acids. The germline V and J ends were trimmed by 3 bases and 11 bases, with 16 bases remaining between them. Germline V gives CDR1 SGHAT, CDR2 FQDESV (reference sequence). The CDR3 DNA reads as TGTGCCAGCAGCTTTAACGGCCGGGGTGTGGCTTTCTTT. Its translation is CASSFNGRGVAFF.

The J gene is TRBJ1-1, the V gene TRBV7-6; the match to TRBD1 covers 7 bases. This CDR3 comprises 13 residues. The germline V gene has CDR1 SGHVS and CDR2 FNYEAQ. V was pared by 6 bases and J by 1 base, with 2 bases of the junction left unmatched. Here the CDR3 DNA reads TGTGCCAGCAGAAGGACAGGGAACACTGAAGCTTTCTTT. The encoded protein is CASRRTGNTEAFF. Using reference TRBV7-6 and TRBJ1-1 for the parts outside the CDR3, the full variable domain is GAGVSQSPRYKVTKRGQDVALRCDPISGHVSLYWYRQALGQGPEFLTYFNYEAQQDKSGLPNDRFSAERPEGSISTLTIQRTEQRDSAMYRCASRRTGNTEAFFGQGTRLTVV.

This chain joins TRBV7-3 and TRBJ2-3, with TRBD2 matching over 8 bases. CDR3 size: 15 residues. Germline CDR1 SGHTA, CDR2 FQGTGA. Losses at the gene ends were 3 bases for V and 1 base for J; bases not matched to a gene: 3. CDR3 nucleotides: TGTGCCAGCAGCTTCGAGCGGGGGCGCACAGATACGCAGTATTTT. This translates into CASSFERGRTDTQYF.

The chain links TRBV7-9 to TRBJ2-7, with D perhaps TRBD2 (5 bases). Trimming removed 1 base from V and 1 base from J, with 11 bases in between. The V gene's germline CDR1 is SEHNR and CDR2 FQNEAQ (reference sequence). CDR3 size: 15 residues. This CDR3 is CASSLDPSRSYEQYF. CDR3 nucleotides: TGTGCCAGCAGCTTAGACCCTAGCAGATCCTACGAGCAGTACTTC.

This rearrangement joins TRBV7-9 to TRBJ2-1; 7 bases are a match to TRBD2. The length of the CDR3 is 15 residues. Germline assignment: CDR1 SEHNR and CDR2 FQNEAQ (reference sequence). V was clipped by 5 bases and J by 2 bases; unmatched bases: 6. This CDR3 is CASSPPGGTYNEQFF. The CDR3 DNA is TGTGCCAGCAGCCCCCCGGGGGGTACCTACAATGAGCAGTTCTTC.

The chain employs TRBV6-1 and TRBJ2-1; D remains ambiguous. The CDR3 runs 15 residues. V was trimmed by 5 bases and J by 2 bases, leaving 13 bases between them. Germline V gene lookup returns CDR1 MNHNS and CDR2 SASEGT. The CDR3 protein is CASSQVAPTYNEQFF. The DNA of the CDR3 is TGTGCCAGCAGTCAGGTGGCACCGACCTACAATGAGCAGTTCTTC.

The chain is built from TRBV11-2 and TRBJ2-7, with 8 positions matching TRBD1. This CDR3 region has 15 residues. V lost 1 base and J lost 2; bases outside the gene matches: 4. CDR1 is SGHAT, CDR2 FQNNGV, per germline. CDR3: CASSLGTGTTYEQYF. CDR3 sequence (DNA): TGTGCCAGCAGCTTAGGGACAGGGACGACCTACGAGCAGTACTTC.

V and J are TRBV11-2 and TRBJ1-2; tentatively, D is TRBD1 (6 bases). The ends were cut back, 4 bases at V and 4 bases at J, with 16 bases in the middle. The germline V gene encodes CDR1 SGHAT and CDR2 FQNNGV. This CDR3 has 15 residues. This CDR3 is CASSSRPQGVYGYTF. CDR3 DNA sequence: TGTGCCAGCAGCTCTCGCCCACAGGGTGTCTATGGCTACACCTTC.

This chain uses TRBV28 with TRBJ2-7; 9 bases fit TRBD1. Germline-derived CDR1 and CDR2 are MDHEN and SYDVKM. J lost 2 bases, V lost 7 bases, and 15 bases had no gene match. The CDR3 runs to 17 residues. As DNA, the CDR3 is TGTGCCAGCATCGGGGGACAGGGCCTACGTGTTACCTACGAGCAGTACTTC. Protein product: CASIGGQGLRVTYEQYF.

The V call is TRBV7-9, the J call TRBJ1-6; D is ambiguous. The CDR3 runs to 13 residues. Germline-derived CDR1 and CDR2 are SEHNR and FQNEAQ (reference sequence). V lost 1 base to trimming and J lost 10 bases, with 8 bases between them. CDR3 region: CASSLGQESPLHF. CDR3 coding DNA: TGTGCCAGCAGCTTAGGGCAGGAATCACCCCTCCACTTT.

The CDR3 is CASSERAGGGYGYTF. DNA for the CDR3: TGTGCCAGCAGTGAAAGGGCTGGGGGAGGATATGGCTACACCTTC. This sequence joins TRBV6-1 and TRBJ1-2, with a weak D call TRBD1 (5 bases). V was clipped by 2 bases and J by 5 bases, with 15 bases between them. The CDR3 is 15 residues long. In germline, CDR1 is MNHNS, CDR2 SASEGT.

Worth noting for this clone: Additional DNA sequences in this sample encode the identical CDR3. The genes are TRBV28 and TRBJ1-5; D is undetermined. Germline assignment: CDR1 MDHEN and CDR2 SYDVKM. Trimming removed 2 bases from V and 3 bases from J, with 2 bases in between. The CDR3 runs 12 residues. The CDR3 nucleotides are TGTGCCAGCAGTTTACTCAATCAGCCCCAGCATTTT. Its protein product is CASSLLNQPQHF.

CDR3 nucleotide sequence: TGCGCCAGCAGCCAGGGACAGGGGCCAGATACGCAGTATTTT. This encodes CASSQGQGPDTQYF. The V and J genes are TRBV5-1 and TRBJ2-3; TRBD1 matches 10 bases. The CDR3 has 14 residues. Per germline, CDR1 SGHRS and CDR2 YFSETQ. The V and J ends lost 4 bases and 4 bases, in that order; junction bases with no gene match: 3.

The chain links TRBV5-1 to TRBJ2-1; 10 bases agree with TRBD2. V was clipped by 0 bases and J by 8 bases; unmatched bases: 8. This CDR3 spans 16 amino acids. Looked up from germline, CDR1 is SGHRS and CDR2 is YFSETQ. In nucleotides, the CDR3 is TGCGCCAGCAGCTTGGGGGCTAGCGGGAGACCGGATGAGCAGTTCTTC. Translation gives CASSLGASGRPDEQFF. Full variable domain (outside the CDR3, taken from reference TRBV5-1 and TRBJ2-1): KAGVTQTPRYLIKTRGQQVTLSCSPISGHRSVSWYQQTPGQGLQFLFEYFSETQRNKGNFPGRFSGRQFSNSRSEMNVSTLELGDSALYLCASSLGASGRPDEQFFGPGTRLTVL.

CDR3 region: CASSLVTAGGKRDYGYTF. The CDR3, as DNA: TGTGCCAGCAGCTTGGTAACGGCAGGGGGCAAGCGTGACTATGGCTACACCTTC. The chain employs TRBV5-6 and TRBJ1-2; 8 bases match TRBD1. The V gene's germline CDR1 is SGHDT and CDR2 YYEEEE. After removal of 0 bases from V and 3 bases from J, the junction contained 13 bases not matched to a gene. CDR3 length: 18 amino acids.

The chain recombines TRBV9 with TRBJ2-5; a possible D gene is TRBD2 (6 bases). This CDR3 is built from 16 residues. The V gene's germline CDR1 is SGDLS and CDR2 YYNGEE. The V gene lost 0 bases and the J gene lost 5 bases, with 17 bases spanning the gap. The DNA of the CDR3 is TGTGCCAGCAGCGTAGGTTTGGGGGGTAAAGGGGAGACCCAGTACTTC. Amino acids: CASSVGLGGKGETQYF.

The chain's CDR3 is CASSEVGASTDTQYF. The CDR3, as DNA: TGTGCCAGCAGTGAAGTTGGGGCTAGCACAGATACGCAGTATTTT. The chain uses TRBV2 and TRBJ2-3; D is possibly TRBD1 (5 bases). The CDR3 covers 15 residues. Germline assignment: CDR1 SNHLY and CDR2 FYNNEI. V lost 1 base and J lost 0, with 8 bases in between. Variable domain in full (rest from reference TRBV2 and TRBJ2-3): EPEVTQTPSHQVTQMGQEVILRCVPISNHLYFYWYRQILGQKVEFLVSFYNNEISEKSEIFDDQFSVERPDGSNFTLKIRSTKLEDSAMYFCASSEVGASTDTQYFGPGTRLTVL.

J is TRBJ2-6 and V is TRBV27; weak D call: TRBD1 (5 bases). The CDR3 totals 17 residues. From germline, CDR1 is MNHEY and CDR2 SMNVEV (reference sequence). Trimming stripped 0 bases from V and 0 bases from J, with 9 bases between. This CDR3 is CASSLSGATSGANVLTF. For the CDR3, the DNA is TGTGCCAGCAGTTTATCAGGGGCCACCTCTGGGGCCAACGTCCTGACTTTC.

The chain joins TRBV6-5 to TRBJ1-3, with D possibly TRBD1 on 5 matching bases. The CDR3 loop spans 15 amino acids. CDR1 MNHEY and CDR2 SVGAGI come from the germline V gene. V lost 0 bases and J 3 bases, leaving 9 bases between the germline ends. The CDR3 coding sequence is TGTGCCAGCAGTTACTCGAGGAGGGGTGGAAACACCATATATTTT. Translating it yields CASSYSRRGGNTIYF.

This clone was found once. This chain uses TRBV4-1 with TRBJ2-1; TRBD2 matches 11 bases. CDR3 size: 15 residues. V shed 3 bases and J 6 bases; nucleotides not matched to a gene: 4. The germline V gene encodes CDR1 MGHRA and CDR2 YSYEKL. The CDR3 spells CASSHPGTSGNEQFF. The DNA of the CDR3 is TGCGCCAGCAGCCACCCCGGGACTAGCGGCAATGAGCAGTTCTTC.

The gene calls are TRBV9 and TRBJ2-7; weak D call: TRBD2 (7 bases). The ends were cut back, 5 bases at V and 3 bases at J, with 18 bases in the middle. Germline-derived CDR1 and CDR2 are SGDLS and YYNGEE. The CDR3 has 15 residues. The CDR3 is CASSAGAGEYYEQYF. CDR3 bases: TGTGCCAGCAGTGCAGGGGCGGGAGAATACTACGAGCAGTACTTC.

Only a few counts were recorded for this clone. This sequence joins TRBV5-1 and TRBJ1-1; 7 bases agree with TRBD1. J lost 3 bases, V lost 3 bases, and 5 bases had no gene match. Per the germline V gene, CDR1 is SGHRS and CDR2 is YFSETQ. The CDR3 sequence is 14 residues long. The CDR3 region has the DNA TGCGCCAGCAGCTCCTTTCAGGGGGACACTGAAGCTTTCTTT. Amino acids: CASSSFQGDTEAFF.

The V and J genes are TRBV5-1 and TRBJ2-7, with D perhaps matching TRBD2 (5 bases). Germline V gene lookup returns CDR1 SGHRS and CDR2 YFSETQ. There are 17 residues in the CDR3. V dropped 4 bases and J dropped 2 bases, with 22 bases sitting between them. The CDR3 sequence is CASSPLSSGSSPYEQYF. In nucleotides, the CDR3 is TGCGCCAGCAGCCCCCTCTCGTCGGGGAGTTCCCCCTACGAGCAGTACTTC.

The CDR3 region has the DNA TGTGCTAGTGGCGCCCGGCTAGCGGGGGAGTATCTAGAGACCCAGTACTTC. Translating it yields CASGARLAGEYLETQYF. The chain combines TRBV12-5 with TRBJ2-5, with TRBD2 matching 10 bases. The CDR3 runs 17 residues. Germline loops: CDR1 LGHNT, CDR2 FRNRAP. Trimming at V came to 6 bases and at J to 4 bases, leaving 14 bases not matched to a gene.

The gene calls are TRBV5-1 and TRBJ1-1, with 8 bases matching TRBD1. This CDR3 is 15 amino acids long. CDR1 and CDR2 (germline): SGHRS, YFSETQ. V gave up 4 bases and J gave up 7 bases; unmatched junction bases: 12. Written as DNA, the CDR3 is TGCGCCAGCAGCCGCCGGGGGCAGGGGGCAGGTGAAGCTTTCTTT. It translates to CASSRRGQGAGEAFF.

The V gene is TRBV5-6, the J gene TRBJ2-7, with TRBD2 matching 8 bases. Germline V gene sequence: CDR1 SGHDT, CDR2 YYEEEE. The V and J ends lost 4 bases and 1 base, in that order; junction bases with no gene match: 10. The CDR3 is 16 amino acids. CDR3 loop: CASSNYGGGGSYEQYF. As DNA, the CDR3 is TGTGCCAGCAGCAACTATGGCGGCGGGGGGTCCTACGAGCAGTACTTC.

This chain uses TRBV15 with TRBJ2-3, with 8 bases aligning to TRBD2. Germline V gene sequence: CDR1 LNHNV, CDR2 YYDKDF (reference sequence). The CDR3 spans 15 residues. J gave up 1 base and V 5 bases, and 5 bases lay outside the gene matches. DNA for the CDR3: TGTGCCACCAGCGTCGGGGGGGCCCGCACAGATACGCAGTATTTT. This codes for CATSVGGARTDTQYF.

This sequence joins TRBV9 and TRBJ2-1, with D uncertain. The CDR3 spans 16 residues. The germline V gene encodes CDR1 SGDLS and CDR2 YYNGEE. The V and J ends lost 5 bases and 8 bases respectively, with 23 bases between them. The CDR3 reads CASSPSPPRSSDEQFF. DNA of the CDR3: TGTGCCAGCAGTCCATCTCCCCCAAGGAGTTCGGATGAGCAGTTCTTC.

This chain uses TRBV2 with TRBJ2-1, with a possible D match to TRBD2 (5 bases). The CDR3 contains 15 residues. V was clipped by 1 base and J by 1 base, with 8 bases between them. Germline lookup yields CDR1 SNHLY and CDR2 FYNNEI. CDR3 nucleotide sequence: TGTGCCAGCAGTGAAGGGAGGTCATCCTACAATGAGCAGTTCTTC. It codes for CASSEGRSSYNEQFF.

This chain links TRBV4-1 with TRBJ1-6; D perhaps matches TRBD1 (6 bases). Trimming removed 0 bases from V and 8 bases from J, with 20 bases in between. CDR1 MGHRA and CDR2 YSYEKL come from the germline V gene. The CDR3 length is 18 residues. This CDR3 is CASSQEGSGGQRYSPLHF. CDR3 nucleotide sequence: TGCGCCAGCAGCCAAGAGGGTTCGGGGGGGCAGCGGTATTCACCCCTCCACTTT.

The gene calls are TRBV9 and TRBJ2-6; the D gene is possibly TRBD2 (5 bases). Germline V gene sequence: CDR1 SGDLS, CDR2 YYNGEE. This CDR3 comprises 16 residues. V shed 4 bases and J shed 0 bases, with 11 bases lying between them. Here the CDR3 reads CASSLGLASGANVLTF. In DNA form, the CDR3 reads TGTGCCAGCAGCTTAGGACTGGCCTCTGGGGCCAACGTCCTGACTTTC. Using reference TRBV9 and TRBJ2-6 for the parts outside the CDR3, the full variable domain is DSGVTQTPKHLITATGQRVTLRCSPRSGDLSVYWYQQSLDQGLQFLIQYYNGEERAKGNILERFSAQQFPDLHSELNLSSLELGDSALYFCASSLGLASGANVLTFGAGSRLTVL.

The rearrangement joins TRBV10-3 to TRBJ2-7, with a possible D match to TRBD2 (6 bases). This CDR3 comprises 13 residues. The germline V gene has CDR1 ENHRY and CDR2 SYGVKD. Deletions cut 10 bases from V and 2 bases from J, with 15 bases between. The CDR3 bases are TGTGCCACCAACGGGGACTTTACCTACGAGCAGTACTTC. Protein product: CATNGDFTYEQYF.